The subject of this entry is one TCR beta chain. The data originate from a study of blood T cell repertoires in COVID-19. Study information: The samples span acute and convalescent COVID-19 from the United States, Italy and Spain. Sample material is recorded as cDNA or gDNA derived from T cells, B-cell-depleted T cells, or PBMCs.

Original handling: Nucleated cell counts were estimated from reference gene primer amplification. Only in-frame clones appear in the TCRdb table, and some are missing; sequencing was by immunoSEQ multiplex PCR. V and J calls and clone size are as listed in that table; D and trimming were resolved from the DNA. The sample contains a few hundred thousand clones, under 90% of which appear only once. Looked up from germline, CDR1 is MDHEN and CDR2 is SYDVKM. V lost 5 bases and J 6 bases, leaving 27 bases between the germline ends. This CDR3 is 18 amino acids long. Seattle participants joined during active infection and were tracked over time.

The source of this sequence is a woman in her 30s with COVID-19, enrolled during active disease. Material for sequencing was peripheral blood. The V gene is TRBV28, the J gene TRBJ2-3, with TRBD2 as a possible D gene (5 bases). Here the CDR3 reads CASSPPLASLTEKDTQYF. The CDR3 DNA reads as TGTGCCAGCAGTCCCCCATTAGCGTCCCTGACTGAGAAGGATACGCAGTATTTT.